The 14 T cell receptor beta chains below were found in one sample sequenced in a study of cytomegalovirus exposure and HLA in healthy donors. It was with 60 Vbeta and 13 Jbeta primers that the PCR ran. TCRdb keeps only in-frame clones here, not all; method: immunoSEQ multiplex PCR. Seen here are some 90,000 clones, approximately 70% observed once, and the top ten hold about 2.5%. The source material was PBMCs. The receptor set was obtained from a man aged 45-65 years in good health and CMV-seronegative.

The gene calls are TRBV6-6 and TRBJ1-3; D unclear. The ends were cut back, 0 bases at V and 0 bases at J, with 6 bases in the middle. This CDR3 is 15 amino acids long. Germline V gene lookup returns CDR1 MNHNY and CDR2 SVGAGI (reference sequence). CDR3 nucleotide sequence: TGTGCCAGCAGTTACTCGAAACTCTCTGGAAACACCATATATTTT. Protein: CASSYSKLSGNTIYF.

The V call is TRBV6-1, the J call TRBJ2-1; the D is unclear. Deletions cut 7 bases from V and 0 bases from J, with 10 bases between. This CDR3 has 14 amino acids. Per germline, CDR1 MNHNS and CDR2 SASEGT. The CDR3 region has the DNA TGTGCCAGCATTCCTACAGACTCCTACAATGAGCAGTTCTTC. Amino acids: CASIPTDSYNEQFF.

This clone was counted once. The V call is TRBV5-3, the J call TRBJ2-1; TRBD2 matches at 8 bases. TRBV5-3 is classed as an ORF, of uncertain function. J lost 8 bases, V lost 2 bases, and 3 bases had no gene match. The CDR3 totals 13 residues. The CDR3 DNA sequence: TGTGCCAGAAGCTTACTAGCGGTGGATGAGCAGTTCTTC. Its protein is CARSLLAVDEQFF.

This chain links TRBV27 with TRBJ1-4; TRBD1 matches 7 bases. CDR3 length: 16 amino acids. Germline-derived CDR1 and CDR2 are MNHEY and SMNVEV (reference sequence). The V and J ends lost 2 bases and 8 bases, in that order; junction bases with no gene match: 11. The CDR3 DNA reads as TGTGCCAGCAGTTTAACCCCCAGGGGGTCAAGGGAAAAACTGTTTTTT. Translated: CASSLTPRGSREKLFF.

CDR3 sequence: CASSSGPGQVTDTQYF. CDR3 nucleotide sequence: TGTGCCAGCAGTTCTGGCCCCGGACAGGTCACAGATACGCAGTATTTT. V is TRBV7-3 and J is TRBJ2-3, with TRBD1 identical over 7 bases. The CDR3 spans 16 residues. V was clipped by 6 bases and J by 2 bases; unmatched bases: 11. Germline CDR1 reads SGHTA; CDR2 reads FQGTGA.

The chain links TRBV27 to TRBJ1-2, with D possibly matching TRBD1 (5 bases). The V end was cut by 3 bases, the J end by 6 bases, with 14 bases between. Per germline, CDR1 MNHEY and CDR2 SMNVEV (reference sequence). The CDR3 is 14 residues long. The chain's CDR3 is CASSFAGGTNGYTF. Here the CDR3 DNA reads TGTGCCAGCAGTTTTGCGGGGGGGACGAATGGCTACACCTTC.

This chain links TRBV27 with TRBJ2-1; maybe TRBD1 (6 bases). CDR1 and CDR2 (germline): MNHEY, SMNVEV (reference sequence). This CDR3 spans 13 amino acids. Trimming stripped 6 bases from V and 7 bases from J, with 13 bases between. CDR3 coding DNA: TGTGCCAGCAGACTTAATACAGGGAATGAGCAGTTCTTC. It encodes CASRLNTGNEQFF.

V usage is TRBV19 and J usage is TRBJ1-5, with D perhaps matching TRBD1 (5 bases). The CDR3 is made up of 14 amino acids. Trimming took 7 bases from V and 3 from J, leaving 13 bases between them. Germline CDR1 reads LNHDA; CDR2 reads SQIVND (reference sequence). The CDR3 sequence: CASKGQVPNQPQHF. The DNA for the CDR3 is TGTGCCAGTAAGGGGCAGGTTCCCAATCAGCCCCAGCATTTT. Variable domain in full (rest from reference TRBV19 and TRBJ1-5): DGGITQSPKYLFRKEGQNVTLSCEQNLNHDAMYWYRQDPGQGLRLIYYSQIVNDFQKGDIAEGYSVSREKKESFPLTVTSAQKNPTAFYLCASKGQVPNQPQHFGDGTRLSIL.

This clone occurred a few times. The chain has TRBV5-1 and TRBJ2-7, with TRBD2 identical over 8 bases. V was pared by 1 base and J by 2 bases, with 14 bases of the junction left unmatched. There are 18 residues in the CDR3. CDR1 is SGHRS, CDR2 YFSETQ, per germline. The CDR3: CASSLIPAGAQRPYEQYF. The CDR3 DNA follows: TGCGCCAGCAGCTTGATTCCAGCGGGGGCACAGAGACCCTACGAGCAGTACTTC. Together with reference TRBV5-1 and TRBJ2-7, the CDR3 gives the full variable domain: KAGVTQTPRYLIKTRGQQVTLSCSPISGHRSVSWYQQTPGQGLQFLFEYFSETQRNKGNFPGRFSGRQFSNSRSEMNVSTLELGDSALYLCASSLIPAGAQRPYEQYFGPGTRLTVT.

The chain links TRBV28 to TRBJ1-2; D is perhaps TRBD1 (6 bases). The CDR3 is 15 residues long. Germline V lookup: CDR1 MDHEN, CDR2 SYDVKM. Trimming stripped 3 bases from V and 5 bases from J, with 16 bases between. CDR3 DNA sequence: TGTGCCAGCAGTTTCTCAGGGGATCGTAGGTATGGCTACACCTTC. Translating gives CASSFSGDRRYGYTF.

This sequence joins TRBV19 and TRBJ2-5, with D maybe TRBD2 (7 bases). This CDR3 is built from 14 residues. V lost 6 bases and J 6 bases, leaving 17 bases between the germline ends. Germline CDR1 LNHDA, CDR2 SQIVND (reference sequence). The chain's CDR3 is CASSPWGGRQTQYF. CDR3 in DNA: TGTGCCAGTAGCCCCTGGGGGGGCCGACAGACCCAGTACTTC.

As DNA, the CDR3 is TGTGCCAGTAGTCTCGATGCCGGGACAGCAGGAAAACTGTTTTTT. Translation: CASSLDAGTAGKLFF. The rearrangement joins TRBV19 to TRBJ1-4, with TRBD1 matching 7 bases. V shed 5 bases and J 10 bases; nucleotides not matched to a gene: 13. Looked up from germline, CDR1 is LNHDA and CDR2 is SQIVND (reference sequence). The CDR3 spans 15 residues.

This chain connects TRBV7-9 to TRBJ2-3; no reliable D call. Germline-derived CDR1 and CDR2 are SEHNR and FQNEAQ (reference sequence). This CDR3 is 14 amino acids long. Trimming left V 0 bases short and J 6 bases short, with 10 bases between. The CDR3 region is CASSLAQAGDTQYF. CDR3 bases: TGTGCCAGCAGCTTAGCGCAGGCAGGCGATACGCAGTATTTT.

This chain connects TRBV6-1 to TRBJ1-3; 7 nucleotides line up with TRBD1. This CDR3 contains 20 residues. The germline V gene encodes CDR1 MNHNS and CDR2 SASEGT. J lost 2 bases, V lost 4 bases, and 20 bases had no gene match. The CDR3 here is CASSAPESTGTWGPGNTIYF. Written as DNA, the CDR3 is TGTGCCAGCAGTGCTCCCGAGTCGACAGGGACTTGGGGACCTGGAAACACCATATATTTT.